These 31 T cell receptor beta chains were all obtained from the same sample, sequenced in a study of persistence of HIV-infected CD4 T cells. The stimulus was lysate of CMV-infected fibroblasts, around 10 ug/mL. CD40L/CD69 double-negative CD45RO-high memory CD4+ T cells were collected. Their target antigens are unknown. This was the immunoSEQ version 4 assay in survey mode. Assay: immunoSEQ multiplex PCR; the TCRdb copy retains only in-frame clones and omits some. The table lists roughly 34,000 clones, 82% of them singletons, with roughly 6.7% in the top ten. This specimen was CD4+ T cells sorted from PBMCs after approximately 20-hour stimulation, taken from a patient who received antiretroviral therapy. The receptors were gathered from an adult woman with HIV who was CMV-seropositive.

In this sample, this clone turned up once. V is TRBV6-2 or TRBV6-3 and J is TRBJ2-7; 9 positions agree with TRBD1. This CDR3 is built from 17 residues. Germline CDR1 reads MNHEY; CDR2 reads SVGEGT. J gave up 3 bases and V 0 bases, and 9 bases lay outside the gene matches. This chain's CDR3 is CASSYSLDRGAFYEQYF. DNA of the CDR3: TGTGCCAGCAGTTACTCCTTGGACAGGGGCGCATTCTACGAGCAGTACTTC.

This chain links TRBV5-6 with TRBJ2-1; 8 bases agree with TRBD2. The V and J ends lost 0 bases and 9 bases, in that order; junction bases with no gene match: 5. Germline V gene lookup returns CDR1 SGHDT and CDR2 YYEEEE. This CDR3 has 14 residues. The DNA of the CDR3 is TGTGCCAGCAGCTTGGCCGGGGGGGCCGGTGAGCAGTTCTTC. Encoded protein: CASSLAGGAGEQFF.

This chain connects TRBV6-4 to TRBJ1-5, with D possibly matching TRBD1 (6 bases). CDR3 length: 15 residues. The V gene's germline CDR1 is MRHNA and CDR2 SNTAGT. The V end was cut by 0 bases, the J end by 4 bases, with 10 bases between. The CDR3 nucleotides are TGTGCCAGCAGTGACTCAGGAGGGGGGAATCAGCCCCAGCATTTT. Encoded protein: CASSDSGGGNQPQHF.

This chain joins TRBV15 and TRBJ2-2; D remains unclear. V lost 1 base and J 6 bases, leaving 9 bases between the germline ends. The germline V gene has CDR1 LNHNV and CDR2 YYDKDF (reference sequence). The CDR3 loop spans 14 amino acids. CDR3 nucleotide sequence: TGTGCCACCAGCAGAGCCGGGTTGGCCGGGGAGCTGTTTTTT. Translated, it gives CATSRAGLAGELFF.

The V gene is TRBV15, the J gene TRBJ2-7, with D unclear. The V gene's germline CDR1 is LNHNV and CDR2 YYDKDF (reference sequence). With 0 bases removed from V and 3 bases from J, the gap between germline ends came to 15 bases. This CDR3 is built from 16 residues. CDR3 nucleotide sequence: TGTGCCACCAGCAGAGATGGTTGGAGCAGTAACTACGAGCAGTACTTC. This sequence encodes CATSRDGWSSNYEQYF.

The rearrangement links TRBV27 to TRBJ2-1; 9 positions agree with TRBD2. CDR1 is MNHEY and CDR2 is SMNVEV in the germline V gene (reference sequence). There are 16 residues in the CDR3. V was pared by 3 bases and J by 2 bases, with 5 bases of the junction left unmatched. The DNA of the CDR3 is TGTGCCAGCAGTTTGGAGGCTAGCGGGACCTACAATGAGCAGTTCTTC. This encodes CASSLEASGTYNEQFF.

The chain employs TRBV2 and TRBJ2-5; D is possibly TRBD1 (6 bases). Germline V gene lookup returns CDR1 SNHLY and CDR2 FYNNEI. Trimming cost V 8 bases and J 0 bases, with 13 bases left between them. The CDR3 loop spans 14 amino acids. CDR3 protein: CASCPRDNQETQYF. CDR3 DNA sequence: TGTGCCAGCTGTCCTCGGGACAACCAAGAGACCCAGTACTTC.

The rearrangement joins TRBV7-2 to TRBJ2-3; a weak D match, TRBD2 (5 bases). V was shortened by 3 bases and J by 0 bases, with 10 bases between the two germline ends. This CDR3 has 15 amino acids. The germline V gene has CDR1 SGHTA and CDR2 FQGNSA. CDR3 region: CASSFRGASTDTQYF. As DNA, the CDR3 is TGTGCCAGCAGCTTCCGGGGTGCTAGCACAGATACGCAGTATTTT.

The chain combines TRBV18 with TRBJ1-5; 9 nucleotides agree with TRBD1. This CDR3 contains 16 residues. Unmatched junction bases numbered 3, after V lost 3 bases and J lost 0 bases. The germline V gene encodes CDR1 KGHSH and CDR2 LQKENI. CDR3 amino acids: CASSPGTGISNQPQHF. The CDR3 DNA is TGTGCCAGCTCACCGGGGACAGGGATTAGCAATCAGCCCCAGCATTTT.

This rearrangement joins TRBV7-2 to TRBJ1-1; tentative D call: TRBD1 (6 bases). Germline CDR1 reads SGHTA; CDR2 reads FQGNSA. Between the trimmed V and J ends, which lost 7 bases and 1 base, there was a span of 19 bases. This CDR3 has 16 amino acids. CDR3 nucleotides: TGTGCCAGCACCCCAGGAGGTCGGACAGCGAACACTGAAGCTTTCTTT. It translates to CASTPGGRTANTEAFF. The full variable domain, with the rest looked up from reference TRBV7-2 and TRBJ1-1, is GAGVSQSPSNKVTEKGKDVELRCDPISGHTALYWYRQSLGQGLEFLIYFQGNSAPDKSGLPSDRFSAERTGGSVSTLTIQRTQQEDSAVYLCASTPGGRTANTEAFFGQGTRLTVV.

V gene TRBV19 combines with J gene TRBJ2-5, with D possibly called TRBD1 or TRBD2 (5 bases each). Per germline, CDR1 LNHDA and CDR2 SQIVND (reference sequence). The CDR3 contains 12 residues. V gave up 4 bases and J gave up 2 bases, with 5 bases separating them. The CDR3 DNA reads as TGTGCCAGTAGTAGGGGGCAAGAGACCCAGTACTTC. Translation: CASSRGQETQYF.

The chain recombines TRBV12-5 with TRBJ1-3; 7 positions match TRBD1. This CDR3 region has 14 residues. Unmatched junction bases numbered 1, after V lost 5 bases and J lost 0 bases. The germline V gene encodes CDR1 LGHNT and CDR2 FRNRAP. For the CDR3, the DNA is TGTGCTAGTGGTAGGGGGCACTCTGGAAACACCATATATTTT. Residues: CASGRGHSGNTIYF.

The chain links TRBV2 to TRBJ2-3; the D is unclear. The CDR3 covers 16 residues. From germline, CDR1 is SNHLY and CDR2 FYNNEI. The V end was cut by 6 bases, the J end by 0 bases, with 16 bases between. In DNA, the CDR3 is TGTGCCAGCAGAACCTCCGGGCCCCCTAGCACAGATACGCAGTATTTT. This encodes CASRTSGPPSTDTQYF.

The J gene is TRBJ2-6, the V gene TRBV19, with D tentatively TRBD1 or TRBD2 (5 bases each). V lost 3 bases to trimming and J lost 0 bases, with 18 bases between them. CDR3 size: 19 residues. CDR1 is LNHDA and CDR2 is SQIVND in the germline V gene (reference sequence). The CDR3 is CASSMARGYTASGANVLTF. The CDR3 DNA reads TGTGCCAGTAGTATGGCCCGGGGCTATACCGCCTCTGGGGCCAACGTCCTGACTTTC. Full variable domain (remainder filled in from reference TRBV19 and TRBJ2-6): DGGITQSPKYLFRKEGQNVTLSCEQNLNHDAMYWYRQDPGQGLRLIYYSQIVNDFQKGDIAEGYSVSREKKESFPLTVTSAQKNPTAFYLCASSMARGYTASGANVLTFGAGSRLTVL.

This clone came up a few times. The chain uses TRBV6-5 and TRBJ1-5, with a weak D call TRBD1 (5 bases). With 7 bases removed from V and 3 bases from J, the gap between germline ends came to 16 bases. This CDR3 is built from 15 residues. Germline loops: CDR1 MNHEY, CDR2 SVGAGI. The CDR3 sequence is CASTPNRQSNQPQHF. The DNA for the CDR3 is TGTGCCAGCACCCCGAACCGACAGTCCAATCAGCCCCAGCATTTT.

This clone was seen a single time. The chain uses TRBV20-1 and TRBJ1-1; D is unresolved. The CDR3 is made up of 14 amino acids. V was clipped by 3 bases and J by 6 bases, with 17 bases between them. Germline CDR1 is DFQATT and CDR2 is SNEGSKA (reference sequence). The CDR3 bases are TGCAGTGCTAGTTGGGAAAGGGTTAGGGCTGAAGCTTTCTTT. Its translation: CSASWERVRAEAFF.

The chain combines TRBV5-1 with TRBJ2-7; D gene uncertain. In germline, CDR1 is SGHRS, CDR2 YFSETQ. The V end was cut by 0 bases, the J end by 5 bases, with 9 bases between. This CDR3 region has 13 residues. CDR3 sequence (DNA): TGCGCCAGCAGCTTGGGGCCTCCCAACGAGCAGTACTTC. This encodes CASSLGPPNEQYF.

The V call is TRBV29-1, the J call TRBJ1-5; D unresolved. The CDR3 is 12 residues long. V was cut by 4 bases and J by 0 bases, with 4 bases left in between. CDR1 and CDR2 (germline): SQVTM, ANQGSEA. As DNA, the CDR3 is TGCAGCGTTGCTAATAGCAATCAGCCCCAGCATTTT. It codes for CSVANSNQPQHF.

The chain couples TRBV29-1 to TRBJ1-1; 8 bases are shared with TRBD1. CDR3 length: 14 amino acids. The germline V gene encodes CDR1 SQVTM and CDR2 ANQGSEA. V lost 4 bases to trimming and J lost 0 bases; unmatched junction nucleotides: 4. This CDR3 is CSVGAGGMNTEAFF. CDR3 DNA sequence: TGCAGCGTTGGAGCAGGGGGCATGAACACTGAAGCTTTCTTT.

The chain combines TRBV6-1 with TRBJ2-7; tentative D call: TRBD2 (7 bases). This CDR3 spans 14 amino acids. Looked up from germline, CDR1 is MNHNS and CDR2 is SASEGT. V was clipped by 3 bases and J by 3 bases, with 12 bases between them. CDR3 bases: TGTGCCAGCAGTGATAGGGGGGGGAGCTACGAGCAGTACTTC. It codes for CASSDRGGSYEQYF.

This clone appeared a few times. The chain recombines TRBV6-5 with TRBJ2-7; TRBD1 agrees at 7 bases. J gave up 2 bases and V 10 bases, and 14 bases lay outside the gene matches. The CDR3 is 15 amino acids. Germline CDR1 reads MNHEY; CDR2 reads SVGAGI. The CDR3 protein is CATTAAGTVAYEQYF. In nucleotides, the CDR3 is TGTGCCACCACAGCCGCCGGGACAGTAGCCTACGAGCAGTACTTC.

The chain links TRBV7-2 to TRBJ2-7; the D is unclear. Between the trimmed V and J ends, which lost 2 bases and 0 bases, there was a span of 8 bases. From germline, CDR1 is SGHTA and CDR2 FQGNSA. The CDR3 runs to 14 residues. The CDR3 here is CASSLSRNSYEQYF. The CDR3 nucleotides are TGTGCCAGCAGCTTATCGAGGAACTCCTACGAGCAGTACTTC.

V is TRBV6-5 and J is TRBJ1-1; D uncertain. Germline V lookup: CDR1 MNHEY, CDR2 SVGAGI. V shed 0 bases and J shed 11 bases, with 10 bases lying between them. The CDR3 has 12 amino acids. In DNA form, the CDR3 reads TGTGCCAGCAGTTACTCAGGAGGGAAGGCTTTCTTT. Its translation: CASSYSGGKAFF.

This chain uses TRBV7-3 with TRBJ2-1; D might be TRBD1 or TRBD2, each matching 5 bases. Germline loops: CDR1 SGHTA, CDR2 FQGTGA. Trimming stripped 5 bases from V and 1 base from J, with 12 bases between. This CDR3 is built from 15 residues. Here the CDR3 DNA reads TGTGCCAGCAGCCCCTTGAGGGGATCCTACAATGAGCAGTTCTTC. It specifies CASSPLRGSYNEQFF.

The V call is TRBV5-1, the J call TRBJ1-1, with D maybe TRBD1 (5 bases). Looked up from germline, CDR1 is SGHRS and CDR2 is YFSETQ. Trimming removed 2 bases at V and 3 bases at J, with 8 bases between. The length of the CDR3 is 13 residues. The CDR3 DNA follows: TGCGCCAGCAGCTTAAGGGGAGACACTGAAGCTTTCTTT. It specifies CASSLRGDTEAFF.

This chain connects TRBV5-1 to TRBJ1-1; no definite D call. The germline gives CDR1 SGHRS, CDR2 YFSETQ. The CDR3 loop spans 13 amino acids. Trimming left V 2 bases short and J 0 bases short, with 5 bases between. This CDR3 is CASSLQLNTEAFF. The CDR3 nucleotides read TGCGCCAGCAGCTTACAGTTGAACACTGAAGCTTTCTTT. Combining the CDR3 with reference TRBV5-1 and TRBJ1-1 gives the whole variable domain KAGVTQTPRYLIKTRGQQVTLSCSPISGHRSVSWYQQTPGQGLQFLFEYFSETQRNKGNFPGRFSGRQFSNSRSEMNVSTLELGDSALYLCASSLQLNTEAFFGQGTRLTVV.

The chain uses TRBV18 and TRBJ2-5; a possible D gene is TRBD1 (5 bases). Germline V CDR1 and CDR2: KGHSH, LQKENI. This CDR3 spans 15 amino acids. Trimming left V 0 bases short and J 5 bases short, with 13 bases between. CDR3 nucleotide sequence: TGTGCCAGCTCACCACCGTCCAGGGTCGGGGAGACCCAGTACTTC. Its protein is CASSPPSRVGETQYF.

This clone was found once. This chain connects TRBV7-3 to TRBJ1-2; D is uncertain. V lost 5 bases to trimming and J lost 5 bases, with 18 bases between them. The CDR3 is made up of 15 amino acids. The germline CDR1 and CDR2 sequences are SGHTA and FQGTGA. The CDR3 loop reads CASSPGFGSGYGYTF. As DNA, the CDR3 is TGTGCCAGCAGCCCCGGTTTCGGCTCCGGGTATGGCTACACCTTC.

The rearrangement uses TRBV6-5 and TRBJ2-1; TRBD2 matches at 11 bases. The CDR3 runs 15 residues. CDR1 is MNHEY, CDR2 SVGAGI, per germline. Germline trimming cut 5 bases from V and 7 bases from J; bases unmatched to any gene: 7. CDR3 coding DNA: TGTGCCAGCAGTCGACTAGCGGGAAGGGAGAATGAGCAGTTCTTC. Protein sequence: CASSRLAGRENEQFF.

The CDR3 is CASSRVRDRIINQPQHF. The CDR3 DNA reads as TGTGCCAGCAGTAGGGTCAGGGACAGGATAATTAATCAGCCCCAGCATTTT. This chain links TRBV28 with TRBJ1-5, with TRBD1 matching 8 bases. The germline CDR1 and CDR2 sequences are MDHEN and SYDVKM. With 5 bases clipped from V and 4 bases from J, the junction kept 13 bases outside the gene matches. CDR3 length: 17 amino acids.

A few counts support this clone. This sequence joins TRBV7-2 and TRBJ1-2; TRBD1 aligns across 11 bases. Germline-derived CDR1 and CDR2 are SGHTA and FQGNSA. The CDR3 has 14 amino acids. Losses at the gene ends were 4 bases for V and 4 bases for J; bases not matched to a gene: 2. CDR3 protein: CASSSGQGAYGYTF. The CDR3 DNA follows: TGTGCCAGCAGCTCCGGACAGGGGGCCTATGGCTACACCTTC.